The sequence of this TCR beta chain was determined in a study of blood T cell repertoires in COVID-19. Germline V gives CDR1 SGHTA, CDR2 FQGNSA. The length of the CDR3 is 15 residues. Trimming removed 2 bases from V and 2 bases from J; junction bases left unmatched: 0. Some clones are missing from TCRdb's copy, which holds only in-frame ones; the method was immunoSEQ multiplex PCR. Altogether 200,000 to 250,000 clones are present, roughly nine tenths being singletons, with the ten largest covering 10% to 12%. This study enrolled people aged about 18 to 90 from about two dozen US geographic areas. Cohorts were based on clinical histories the participants reported.

Material: PBMCs or T cells enriched from blood (not recorded which). This sequence joins TRBV7-2 and TRBJ2-7; 13 positions agree with TRBD2. This TCR came from a man younger than 40 who had recovered from COVID-19. CDR3 sequence reads: CASSLTSGGAYEQYF. CDR3 nucleotides: TGTGCCAGCAGCTTAACTAGCGGGGGGGCCTACGAGCAGTACTTC.